Following are 29 T cell receptor beta chains from one sample sequenced in a study of CD8 T cells in ankylosing spondylitis. Study results and limitations: A motif in TCR beta, a set of seven to nine highly homologous variants, appeared characteristic of ankylosing spondylitis blood.

From the 5' RACE reads, TCRdb called clonotypes with MiXCR, one entry per CDR3 protein. The table lists about 220,000 distinct CDR3 sequences, around 16% of them singletons. For these receptors, no antigen is known. What was sequenced was blood, either unsorted or a sorted T cell fraction (not recorded which). These receptors were taken from a male donor with ankylosing spondylitis.

The J gene is TRBJ2-3, the V gene TRBV18; 8 bases match TRBD1. With 3 bases clipped from V and 0 bases from J, the junction kept 8 bases outside the gene matches. The CDR3 is made up of 17 amino acids. Germline CDR1 reads KGHSH; CDR2 reads LQKENI. The DNA for the CDR3 is TGTGCCAGCTCACCCTCAGGACAGGGCGAAAGCACAGATACGCAGTATTTT. Encoded protein: CASSPSGQGESTDTQYF.

V gene TRBV12-3 or TRBV12-4 combines with J gene TRBJ2-1; 8 nucleotides match TRBD1. V was clipped by 6 bases and J by 8 bases; unmatched bases: 12. The CDR3 runs to 15 residues. CDR3 region: CASSRGRDSSDEQFF. CDR3 sequence (DNA): TGTGCCAGCAGCAGGGGGCGGGATAGTTCGGATGAGCAGTTCTTC.

The rearrangement links TRBV11-2 to TRBJ2-1, with D hard to call. CDR3 length: 12 residues. CDR1 SGHAT and CDR2 FQNNGV come from the germline V gene. Deletions cut 8 bases from V and 2 bases from J, with 7 bases between. CDR3 in amino acids: CASPGTYNEQFF. In DNA, the CDR3 is TGTGCCAGCCCCGGAACCTACAATGAGCAGTTCTTC. Based on the CDR3 plus reference TRBV11-2 and TRBJ2-1, the full variable domain is EAGVAQSPRYKIIEKRQSVAFWCNPISGHATLYWYQQILGQGPKLLIQFQNNGVVDDSQLPKDRFSAERLKGVDSTLKIQPAKLEDSAVYLCASPGTYNEQFFGPGTRLTVL.

This clonotype occurred a few times. V and J are TRBV12-3 or TRBV12-4 and TRBJ2-7; TRBD2 might be the D (5 bases). Trimming cost V 4 bases and J 7 bases, with 11 bases left between them. The CDR3 is 12 residues long. CDR3 sequence: CASSSPTGEQYF. CDR3 bases: TGTGCCAGCAGTTCACCGACGGGGGAGCAGTACTTC.

This clonotype was detected only a few times. The J gene is TRBJ2-2, the V gene TRBV4-1; D is undetermined. Trimming shortened V by 6 bases and J by 1 base, and 6 bases separated the two germline ends. The length of the CDR3 is 13 residues. Germline CDR1 MGHRA, CDR2 YSYEKL. The CDR3 DNA reads TGCGCCAGCAGGCCAGGGAACACCGGGGAGCTGTTTTTT. Translated, it gives CASRPGNTGELFF.

The sample holds a few counts of this clonotype. V usage is TRBV20-1 and J usage is TRBJ2-5; the match to TRBD2 covers 7 bases. CDR3 length: 15 amino acids. Losses at the gene ends were 6 bases for V and 1 base for J; bases not matched to a gene: 11. Germline CDR1 and CDR2: DFQATT and SNEGSKA (reference sequence). DNA of the CDR3: TGCAGTGCCCGGAGTAGGGCTAGCGGCCAAGAGACCCAGTACTTC. Its protein product is CSARSRASGQETQYF.

For the CDR3, the DNA is TGTGCCAGCAGCCGACCGGGACAGGGAGCAGAGACCCAGTACTTC. As protein: CASSRPGQGAETQYF. The V gene is TRBV11-2, the J gene TRBJ2-5; 9 bases are a match to TRBD1. With V trimmed by 5 bases and J by 4 bases, 8 bases remained unmatched. This CDR3 has 15 residues. Germline V gene sequence: CDR1 SGHAT, CDR2 FQNNGV.

V usage is TRBV11-2 and J usage is TRBJ2-5; 9 nucleotides line up with TRBD1. The CDR3 spans 16 residues. From germline, CDR1 is SGHAT and CDR2 FQNNGV. The trim removed 5 bases at V and 5 bases at J, leaving 12 bases unmatched. CDR3 nucleotides: TGTGCCAGCAGCCTACGTACAGGGGGCGGGCAGGAGACCCAGTACTTC. It translates to CASSLRTGGGQETQYF.

This clonotype has just a few counts. The V and J genes are TRBV4-1 and TRBJ2-7; TRBD1 aligns across 8 bases. Trimming took 1 base from V and 3 from J; bases not matched to a gene: 23. The CDR3 has 21 amino acids. CDR1 and CDR2 from the germline V gene are MGHRA and YSYEKL. CDR3 sequence (DNA): TGCGCCAGCAGCCAAGGAGTGCGTGGACAGGGAGATTTTCACCAGTACTACGAGCAGTACTTC. Translation: CASSQGVRGQGDFHQYYEQYF.

This clonotype was observed at least ten times. The V call is TRBV12-3 or TRBV12-4, the J call TRBJ1-3, with 10 bases identical to TRBD1. This CDR3 has 16 amino acids. After removal of 5 bases from V and 3 bases from J, the junction contained 7 bases not matched to a gene. CDR3 coding DNA: TGTGCCAGCAGTCCCCGGGACAGGGGATATGGAAACACCATATATTTT. Translation: CASSPRDRGYGNTIYF.

The genes are TRBV7-9 and TRBJ2-5; 10 bases align to TRBD2. The germline CDR1 and CDR2 sequences are SEHNR and FQNEAQ (reference sequence). CDR3 size: 15 residues. Unmatched junction bases numbered 1, after V lost 3 bases and J lost 0 bases. CDR3 residues: CASSFTSGNQETQYF. Here the CDR3 DNA reads TGTGCCAGCAGCTTTACTAGCGGGAACCAAGAGACCCAGTACTTC.

This chain joins TRBV4-2 and TRBJ2-1; D gene unclear. This CDR3 spans 13 amino acids. Germline CDR1 LGHNA, CDR2 YNFKEQ. The V gene lost 0 bases and the J gene lost 10 bases, with 10 bases spanning the gap. The CDR3 spells CASSQELLNEQFF. The CDR3 DNA reads TGTGCCAGCAGCCAAGAACTTTTAAACGAGCAGTTCTTC.

This clonotype was seen repeatedly, ten times or more. The J gene is TRBJ2-2, the V gene TRBV5-1, with a possible D match to TRBD1 (6 bases). V lost 2 bases to trimming and J lost 3 bases, with 11 bases between them. Germline assignment: CDR1 SGHRS and CDR2 YFSETQ. The CDR3 totals 15 residues. CDR3 nucleotides: TGCGCCAGCAGCTTAGGGGGTTTGGACACCGGGGAGCTGTTTTTT. Encoded protein: CASSLGGLDTGELFF.

This clonotype appeared many times. The CDR3 DNA sequence: TGCGCCAGCAGCCCCAGGGGGCGAATAGAAGAGACCCAGTACTTC. Amino acid sequence: CASSPRGRIEETQYF. The chain recombines TRBV4-1 with TRBJ2-5, with TRBD1 matching over 8 bases. Trimming took 4 bases from V and 3 from J; bases not matched to a gene: 7. This CDR3 contains 15 residues. Germline CDR1 is MGHRA and CDR2 is YSYEKL.

The chain carries TRBV20-1 and TRBJ2-5; 8 bases line up with TRBD2. Unmatched junction bases numbered 11, after V lost 0 bases and J lost 2 bases. The germline CDR1 and CDR2 sequences are DFQATT and SNEGSKA (reference sequence). The length of the CDR3 is 17 residues. DNA of the CDR3: TGCAGTGCTAGAGATCTGTCAGAGCGGGGGAGACAAGAGACCCAGTACTTC. It is translated as CSARDLSERGRQETQYF.

This clonotype turned up a few times. This sequence joins TRBV4-1 and TRBJ2-7; D unresolved. The CDR3 is 15 residues long. The V end was cut by 4 bases, the J end by 2 bases, with 15 bases between. Germline CDR1 reads MGHRA; CDR2 reads YSYEKL. Written as DNA, the CDR3 is TGCGCCAGCAGCCGGGAACCAGCGAGTCCCTACGAGCAGTACTTC. Translation gives CASSREPASPYEQYF.

The chain links TRBV4-2 to TRBJ2-1; 13 nucleotides align to TRBD2. Per germline, CDR1 LGHNA and CDR2 YNFKEQ. Unmatched junction bases numbered 6, after V lost 3 bases and J lost 7 bases. The CDR3 loop spans 16 amino acids. CDR3 amino acids: CASSHLLAGGLNEQFF. The CDR3 nucleotides are TGTGCCAGCAGCCATTTACTAGCGGGAGGGCTTAATGAGCAGTTCTTC.

This clonotype was seen a few times. The chain carries TRBV15 and TRBJ2-1; D unclear. The CDR3 has 15 residues. The germline V gene encodes CDR1 LNHNV and CDR2 YYDKDF (reference sequence). V lost 0 bases and J lost 9, with 15 bases in between. CDR3 in amino acids: CATSRDRGSLTEQFF. The CDR3, as DNA: TGTGCCACCAGCAGAGATCGCGGTAGTCTGACTGAGCAGTTCTTC. Using reference TRBV15 and TRBJ2-1 for the parts outside the CDR3, the full variable domain is DAMVIQNPRYQVTQFGKPVTLSCSQTLNHNVMYWYQQKSSQAPKLLFHYYDKDFNNEADTPDNFQSRRPNTSFCFLDIRSPGLGDTAMYLCATSRDRGSLTEQFFGPGTRLTVL.

The V and J genes are TRBV7-9 and TRBJ1-4; 9 nucleotides line up with TRBD1. The CDR3 loop spans 16 amino acids. CDR1 and CDR2 from the germline V gene are SEHNR and FQNEAQ (reference sequence). The trim removed 5 bases at V and 8 bases at J, leaving 12 bases unmatched. The CDR3 loop is CASSDIVGQGGEKLFF. The CDR3 DNA sequence: TGTGCCAGCAGCGACATCGTGGGACAGGGTGGCGAAAAACTGTTTTTT. Full variable domain (outside the CDR3, taken from reference TRBV7-9 and TRBJ1-4): DTGVSQNPRHKITKRGQNVTFRCDPISEHNRLYWYRQTLGQGPEFLTYFQNEAQLEKSRLLSDRFSAERPKGSFSTLEIQRTEQGDSAMYLCASSDIVGQGGEKLFFGSGTQLSVL.

The chain employs TRBV13 and TRBJ2-7, with TRBD1 matching over 9 bases. Germline loops: CDR1 PRHDT, CDR2 FYEKMQ (reference sequence). V was clipped by 0 bases and J by 1 base; unmatched bases: 7. The CDR3 is 17 amino acids. The CDR3 here is CASSLGPGQGDSYEQYF. The CDR3 DNA sequence: TGTGCCAGCAGCTTAGGCCCGGGACAGGGTGATTCCTACGAGCAGTACTTC.

V is TRBV6-2 or TRBV6-3 and J is TRBJ2-7; D is unresolved. The CDR3 loop spans 14 amino acids. The germline V gene encodes CDR1 MNHEY and CDR2 SVGEGT. Trimming cost V 3 bases and J 4 bases, with 13 bases left between them. The CDR3 loop reads CASSYDTYRYEQYF. The CDR3 nucleotides read TGTGCCAGCAGTTATGACACTTATCGTTACGAGCAGTACTTC.

The chain employs TRBV5-1 and TRBJ1-1; D might be TRBD1 (5 bases). Germline CDR1 reads SGHRS; CDR2 reads YFSETQ. Trimming took off 0 bases at V and 1 base at J, with 10 bases between the two ends. The CDR3 is 15 residues long. The CDR3 region has the DNA TGCGCCAGCAGCTTGGCAGCCGGGACGAACACTGAAGCTTTCTTT. Its protein is CASSLAAGTNTEAFF.

This clonotype has just a few counts. The rearrangement uses TRBV19 and TRBJ1-5; D gene uncertain. The V end lost 3 bases, the J end lost 0 bases, and 9 bases lay between the germline ends. The CDR3 covers 15 residues. Germline lookup yields CDR1 LNHDA and CDR2 SQIVND (reference sequence). Written as DNA, the CDR3 is TGTGCCAGTAGTATCGGTGCCAATAGCAATCAGCCCCAGCATTTT. The encoded protein is CASSIGANSNQPQHF.

This clonotype was detected only a few times. The chain has TRBV20-1 and TRBJ2-7; D gene uncertain. V was clipped by 4 bases and J by 0 bases, with 10 bases between them. The CDR3 is 13 residues long. Germline lookup yields CDR1 DFQATT and CDR2 SNEGSKA (reference sequence). The CDR3 bases are TGCAGTGCTACTTCCGGGCTCTCCTACGAGCAGTACTTC. Its translation: CSATSGLSYEQYF.

Regarding this clonotype: A read error may explain this, as a much larger clone is one base away. The V gene is TRBV2, the J gene TRBJ2-5; D remains unclear. The CDR3 consists of 12 residues. Deletions cut 3 bases from V and 1 base from J, with 3 bases between. Germline V gives CDR1 SNHLY, CDR2 FYNNEI. The CDR3 is CASSEIQETQYF. For the CDR3, the DNA is TGTGCCAGCAGTGAGATCCAAGAGACCCAGTACTTC.

The chain combines TRBV29-1 with TRBJ2-2; D is possibly TRBD1 (6 bases). Per the germline V gene, CDR1 is SQVTM and CDR2 is ANQGSEA. Trimming left V 7 bases short and J 6 bases short, with 15 bases between. The CDR3 loop spans 13 amino acids. The CDR3 here is CSAQDSHSGELFF. DNA for the CDR3: TGCAGCGCTCAGGACAGCCATTCCGGGGAGCTGTTTTTT.

Here the CDR3 reads CATSSRDGLSYNEQFF. CDR3 coding DNA: TGTGCCACCAGCAGTCGGGACGGACTCTCCTACAATGAGCAGTTCTTC. The V gene is TRBV15, the J gene TRBJ2-1; D is tentatively TRBD1 or TRBD2 (5 bases each). The V end lost 3 bases, the J end lost 0 bases, and 12 bases lay between the germline ends. Germline V gene sequence: CDR1 LNHNV, CDR2 YYDKDF (reference sequence). The CDR3 has 16 residues.

The chain has TRBV30 and TRBJ2-1; D unclear. V lost 2 bases, J lost 5 bases, and 13 bases lay in between. The germline V gene encodes CDR1 GTSNPN and CDR2 SVGIG (reference sequence). The CDR3 contains 14 residues. The CDR3 DNA is TGTGCCTGGAGTTCGCTCGAGTATGACAATGAGCAGTTCTTC. This codes for CAWSSLEYDNEQFF.

This clonotype came up a few times. The chain links TRBV28 to TRBJ1-5; unclear D gene. CDR1 and CDR2 (germline): MDHEN, SYDVKM. This CDR3 has 13 residues. V shed 4 bases and J shed 4 bases, with 8 bases lying between them. The chain's CDR3 is CASSSGSNQPQHF. The CDR3 bases are TGTGCCAGCAGTTCTGGATCTAATCAGCCCCAGCATTTT.